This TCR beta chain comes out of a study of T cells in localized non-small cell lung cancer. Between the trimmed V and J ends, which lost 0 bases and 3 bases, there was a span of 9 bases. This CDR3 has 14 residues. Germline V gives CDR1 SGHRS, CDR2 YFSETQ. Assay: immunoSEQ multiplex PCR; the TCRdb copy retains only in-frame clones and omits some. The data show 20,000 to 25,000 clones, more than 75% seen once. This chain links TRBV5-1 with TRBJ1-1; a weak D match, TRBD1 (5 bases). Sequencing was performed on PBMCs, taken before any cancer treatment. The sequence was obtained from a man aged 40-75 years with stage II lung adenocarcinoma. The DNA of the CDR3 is TGCGCCAGCAGCTTGGTAGGGGAGGACACTGAAGCTTTCTTT. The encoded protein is CASSLVGEDTEAFF.